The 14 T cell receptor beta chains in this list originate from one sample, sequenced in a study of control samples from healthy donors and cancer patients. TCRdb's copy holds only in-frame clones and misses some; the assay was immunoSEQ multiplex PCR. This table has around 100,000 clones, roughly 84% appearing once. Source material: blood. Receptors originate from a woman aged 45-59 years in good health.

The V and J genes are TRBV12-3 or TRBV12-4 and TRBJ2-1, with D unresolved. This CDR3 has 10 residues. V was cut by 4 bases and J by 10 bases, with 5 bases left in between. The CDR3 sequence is CASSSMEQFF. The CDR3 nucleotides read TGTGCCAGCAGTTCGATGGAGCAGTTCTTC.

The CDR3 DNA is TGTGCCACCAGCGGAGTTTTTACAGGGGCTACGAACACTGAAGCTTTCTTT. Translation: CATSGVFTGATNTEAFF. The chain couples TRBV15 to TRBJ1-1, with 7 bases fitting TRBD1. The CDR3 loop spans 17 amino acids. V gave up 5 bases and J gave up 1 base; unmatched junction bases: 13. CDR1 is LNHNV, CDR2 YYDKDF, per germline (reference sequence).

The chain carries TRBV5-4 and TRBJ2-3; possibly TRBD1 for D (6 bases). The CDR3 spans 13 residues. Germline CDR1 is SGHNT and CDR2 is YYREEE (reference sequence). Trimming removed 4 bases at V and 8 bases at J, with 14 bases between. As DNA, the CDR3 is TGTGCCAGCAGCGGAGACAGGTCAGCTACGCAGTATTTT. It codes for CASSGDRSATQYF.

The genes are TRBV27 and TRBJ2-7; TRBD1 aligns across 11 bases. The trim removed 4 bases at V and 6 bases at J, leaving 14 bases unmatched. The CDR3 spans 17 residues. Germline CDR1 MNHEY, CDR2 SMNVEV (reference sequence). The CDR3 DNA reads TGTGCCAGCAGTTATTTTGGATCCCGGGACAGGGGGTCCGAGCAGTACTTC. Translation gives CASSYFGSRDRGSEQYF.

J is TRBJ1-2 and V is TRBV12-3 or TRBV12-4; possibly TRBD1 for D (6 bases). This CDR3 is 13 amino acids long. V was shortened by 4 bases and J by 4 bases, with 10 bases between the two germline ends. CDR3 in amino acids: CASSSRGGYGYTF. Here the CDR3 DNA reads TGTGCCAGCAGTTCCAGGGGAGGCTATGGCTACACCTTC.

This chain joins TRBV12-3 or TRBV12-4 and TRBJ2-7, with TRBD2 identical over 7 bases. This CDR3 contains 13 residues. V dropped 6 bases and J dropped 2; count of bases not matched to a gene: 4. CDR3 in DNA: TGTGCCAGCAGCGGGAGGTTCCCCTACGAGCAGTACGTC. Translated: CASSGRFPYEQYV.

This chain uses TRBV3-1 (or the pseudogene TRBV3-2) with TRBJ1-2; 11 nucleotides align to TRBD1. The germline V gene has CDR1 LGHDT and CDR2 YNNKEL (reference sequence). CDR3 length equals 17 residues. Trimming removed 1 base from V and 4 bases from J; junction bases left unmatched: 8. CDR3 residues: CASSQAMGQGVRYGYTF. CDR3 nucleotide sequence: TGTGCCAGCAGCCAAGCCATGGGACAGGGGGTTCGCTATGGCTACACCTTC.

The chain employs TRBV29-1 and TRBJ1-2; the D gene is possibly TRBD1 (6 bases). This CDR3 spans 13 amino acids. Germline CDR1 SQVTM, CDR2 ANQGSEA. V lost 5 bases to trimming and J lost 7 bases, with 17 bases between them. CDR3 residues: CSVREQGTSGYTF. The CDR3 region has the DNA TGCAGCGTTAGGGAGCAGGGGACTTCTGGCTACACCTTC.

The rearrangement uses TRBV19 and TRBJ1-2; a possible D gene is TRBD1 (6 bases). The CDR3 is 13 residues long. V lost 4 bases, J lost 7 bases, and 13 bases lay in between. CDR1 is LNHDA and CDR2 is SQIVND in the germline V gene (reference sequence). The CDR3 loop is CASSKRTVIGYTF. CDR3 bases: TGTGCCAGTAGTAAACGGACAGTGATTGGCTACACCTTC.

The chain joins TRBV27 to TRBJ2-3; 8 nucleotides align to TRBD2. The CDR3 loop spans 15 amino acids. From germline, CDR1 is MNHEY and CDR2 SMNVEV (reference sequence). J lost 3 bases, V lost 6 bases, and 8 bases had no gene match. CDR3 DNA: TGTGCCAGCAGCTCCCGCGGGGGGTCAACAGATACGCAGTATTTT. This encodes CASSSRGGSTDTQYF.

The CDR3 is CASSIDLAAAGTEAFF. Here the CDR3 DNA reads TGTGCCAGTAGTATAGATTTGGCGGCGGCGGGGACTGAAGCTTTCTTT. The V call is TRBV19, the J call TRBJ1-1; D gene uncertain. This CDR3 spans 16 amino acids. Germline CDR1 LNHDA, CDR2 SQIVND (reference sequence). V was cut by 0 bases and J by 5 bases, with 16 bases left in between.

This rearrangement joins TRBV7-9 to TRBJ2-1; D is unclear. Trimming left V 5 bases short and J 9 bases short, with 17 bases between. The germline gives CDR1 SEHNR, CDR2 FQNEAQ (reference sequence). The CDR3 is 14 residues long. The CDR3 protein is CASSPLARQGEQFF. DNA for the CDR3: TGTGCCAGCAGCCCCCTGGCTAGACAAGGTGAGCAGTTCTTC.

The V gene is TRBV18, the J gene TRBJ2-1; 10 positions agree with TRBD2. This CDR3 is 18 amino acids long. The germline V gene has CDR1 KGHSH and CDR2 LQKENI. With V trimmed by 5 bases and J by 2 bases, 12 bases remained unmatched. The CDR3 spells CASSSPLLAGVPYNEQFF. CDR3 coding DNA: TGTGCCAGCTCATCCCCCCTCCTAGCGGGAGTTCCCTACAATGAGCAGTTCTTC.

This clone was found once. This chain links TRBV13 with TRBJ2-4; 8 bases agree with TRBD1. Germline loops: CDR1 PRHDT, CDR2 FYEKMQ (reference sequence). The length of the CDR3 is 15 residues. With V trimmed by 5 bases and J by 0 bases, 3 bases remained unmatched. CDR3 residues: CASSLDRGAKNIQYF. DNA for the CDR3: TGTGCCAGCAGCCTCGACAGGGGAGCCAAAAACATTCAGTACTTC. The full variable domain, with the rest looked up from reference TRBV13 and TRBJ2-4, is AAGVIQSPRHLIKEKRETATLKCYPIPRHDTVYWYQQGPGQDPQFLISFYEKMQSDKGSIPDRFSAQQFSDYHSELNMSSLELGDSALYFCASSLDRGAKNIQYFGAGTRLSVL.